One and the same sample provided the 27 T cell receptor beta chains below, sequenced in a study of T cell repertoires in ileal Crohn's disease (dated by TCRdb to between 2018 and 2021). The method behind the library was the immunoSEQ multiplex PCR assay. The source is immuneACCESS, and TCRdb retained only in-frame sequences with V and J called. Part of the clones is not carried over; for the studies checked, unresolved V genes explain less than half of this, and the remainder is unexplained. The sample records 14,000 or so clones, about two thirds of which are singletons. The top ten clones comprise 5.5% to 7.5% of the sample. Sample: ileal tissue. These receptors all stem from an adult with Crohn's disease.

The rearrangement joins TRBV2 to TRBJ2-5; no reliable D call. The V end was cut by 0 bases, the J end by 1 base, with 9 bases between. This CDR3 contains 15 residues. Germline CDR1 is SNHLY and CDR2 is FYNNEI. The CDR3 DNA follows: TGTGCCAGCAGTGAAGCGCTTTCAGGCCAAGAGACCCAGTACTTC. Translated, it gives CASSEALSGQETQYF.

The chain is built from TRBV2 and TRBJ2-1, with D possibly matching TRBD2 (6 bases). Trimming stripped 7 bases from V and 2 bases from J, with 12 bases between. The CDR3 is made up of 14 amino acids. CDR1 is SNHLY, CDR2 FYNNEI, per germline. Written as DNA, the CDR3 is TGTGCCAGCACCCCGGGGAGGACCTACAATGAGCAGTTCTTC. Translated, it gives CASTPGRTYNEQFF.

The chain carries TRBV27 and TRBJ2-7, with D maybe TRBD2 (6 bases). The V end lost 5 bases, the J end lost 0 bases, and 11 bases lay between the germline ends. From germline, CDR1 is MNHEY and CDR2 SMNVEV (reference sequence). The CDR3 spans 14 residues. CDR3 in amino acids: CASSRRGVSYEQYF. The CDR3 DNA reads as TGTGCCAGCAGTCGCCGCGGGGTCTCCTACGAGCAGTACTTC.

This rearrangement joins TRBV6-5 to TRBJ2-6; D gene uncertain. Germline CDR1 and CDR2: MNHEY and SVGAGI. Trimming took off 6 bases at V and 0 bases at J, with 9 bases between the two ends. This CDR3 has 15 residues. In DNA, the CDR3 is TGTGCCAGCAGGCTAACGAGCTCTGGGGCCAACGTCCTGACTTTC. Protein sequence: CASRLTSSGANVLTF.

The chain is built from TRBV18 and TRBJ1-2; D unresolved. The V end lost 4 bases, the J end lost 3 bases, and 6 bases lay between the germline ends. The CDR3 is 12 amino acids. The germline gives CDR1 KGHSH, CDR2 LQKENI. The CDR3 DNA sequence: TGTGCCAGCTCACTACGGGACTATGGCTACACCTTC. The encoded protein is CASSLRDYGYTF.

This clone was observed once. The chain links TRBV28 to TRBJ2-7, with TRBD2 identical over 9 bases. The trim removed 5 bases at V and 7 bases at J, leaving 12 bases unmatched. The CDR3 totals 15 residues. Germline V lookup: CDR1 MDHEN, CDR2 SYDVKM. CDR3 DNA sequence: TGTGCCAGCAGTACCTCTAGCGGGGCCTCCCGAGAGCAGTACTTC. The encoded protein is CASSTSSGASREQYF.

The chain recombines TRBV27 with TRBJ1-1; 7 nucleotides agree with TRBD1. The CDR3 sequence is 15 residues long. From germline, CDR1 is MNHEY and CDR2 SMNVEV (reference sequence). The trim removed 4 bases at V and 0 bases at J, leaving 5 bases unmatched. The CDR3 DNA sequence: TGTGCCAGCAGTTGGACAGGCGGCTTGAACACTGAAGCTTTCTTT. It yields the protein CASSWTGGLNTEAFF.

This clone came up a few times. V gene TRBV5-3 combines with J gene TRBJ1-2; maybe TRBD1 (6 bases). TRBV5-3 is recorded as an ORF, its role being uncertain. V was cut by 4 bases and J by 7 bases, with 20 bases left in between. The CDR3 is 15 residues long. The CDR3 spells CARSLRGGGRFGYTF. The DNA for the CDR3 is TGTGCCAGAAGCCTCAGGGGAGGAGGGAGATTTGGCTACACCTTC.

The chain couples TRBV5-1 to TRBJ2-3; 14 nucleotides line up with TRBD2. The CDR3 totals 18 residues. CDR1 SGHRS and CDR2 YFSETQ come from the germline V gene. With V trimmed by 4 bases and J by 0 bases, 7 bases remained unmatched. This CDR3 reads CASSPRTSGGISTDTQYF. CDR3 nucleotides: TGCGCCAGCAGCCCCCGGACTAGCGGGGGGATAAGCACAGATACGCAGTATTTT.

The chain has TRBV6-5 and TRBJ1-6; no definite D call. V was pared by 6 bases and J by 11 bases, with 5 bases between. This CDR3 region has 10 residues. Germline CDR1 is MNHEY and CDR2 is SVGAGI. This CDR3 is CASRKPPLHF. CDR3 DNA: TGTGCCAGCAGAAAGCCACCCCTCCACTTT.

The CDR3 sequence is CASSLADGSDTQYF. The CDR3 DNA reads TGCGCCAGCAGCTTGGCCGACGGGTCAGATACGCAGTATTTT. This chain connects TRBV5-1 to TRBJ2-3; D unclear. Germline lookup yields CDR1 SGHRS and CDR2 YFSETQ. This CDR3 comprises 14 residues. V was pared by 0 bases and J by 4 bases, with 9 bases between.

This clone was picked up a small number of times. J is TRBJ1-6 and V is TRBV12-5, with D unclear. V gave up 1 base and J gave up 5 bases, with 0 bases separating them. Germline V lookup: CDR1 LGHNT, CDR2 FRNRAP. CDR3 length: 12 residues. The DNA for the CDR3 is TGTGCTAGTGGTTTGGATAATTCACCCCTCCACTTT. Translation: CASGLDNSPLHF.

V and J are TRBV30 and TRBJ2-2; the D is unclear. V was shortened by 5 bases and J by 5 bases, with 6 bases between the two germline ends. The CDR3 covers 11 residues. Germline CDR1 reads GTSNPN; CDR2 reads SVGIG (reference sequence). CDR3 DNA sequence: TGTGCCTGGCGGAAAACCGGGGAGCTGTTTTTT. It specifies CAWRKTGELFF.

The rearrangement joins TRBV11-2 to TRBJ1-5; D call uncertain. The CDR3 runs 13 residues. Looked up from germline, CDR1 is SGHAT and CDR2 is FQNNGV. V lost 5 bases, J lost 6 bases, and 11 bases lay in between. CDR3 in DNA: TGTGCCAGCAGCCCAGGATGGGGTCAGCCCCAGCATTTT. It specifies CASSPGWGQPQHF.

About this clone: The sample contains more than one DNA sequence encoding this CDR3. This chain joins TRBV7-2 and TRBJ2-1; TRBD1 matches at 8 bases. The CDR3 covers 15 residues. With V trimmed by 1 base and J by 4 bases, 3 bases remained unmatched. Germline loops: CDR1 SGHTA, CDR2 FQGNSA. CDR3 residues: CASSLVGQGYNEQFF. Written as DNA, the CDR3 is TGTGCCAGCAGCTTAGTAGGACAGGGTTACAATGAGCAGTTCTTC.

This clone is classed as medium-sized. The V call is TRBV2, the J call TRBJ2-7; D not resolved. CDR1 and CDR2 (germline): SNHLY, FYNNEI. The CDR3 contains 12 residues. V gave up 5 bases and J gave up 0 bases, with 5 bases separating them. The DNA for the CDR3 is TGTGCCAGCAGTCCGAGCTCCTACGAGCAGTACTTC. This translates into CASSPSSYEQYF.

The genes are TRBV5-1 and TRBJ1-3; no firm D call. The CDR3 is 14 amino acids. From germline, CDR1 is SGHRS and CDR2 YFSETQ. With 7 bases removed from V and 4 bases from J, the gap between germline ends came to 15 bases. CDR3 DNA: TGCGCCAGCGGGCTGGGTTTTACGGGAAACACCATATATTTT. The encoded protein is CASGLGFTGNTIYF.

The rearrangement links TRBV6-1 to TRBJ1-6, with D unresolved. Germline assignment: CDR1 MNHNS and CDR2 SASEGT. CDR3 length equals 14 residues. V lost 5 bases, J lost 7 bases, and 12 bases lay in between. CDR3 region: CASSSGSWNSPLHF. As DNA, the CDR3 is TGTGCCAGCAGTTCCGGGAGTTGGAATTCACCCCTCCACTTT.

The V gene is TRBV11-3, the J gene TRBJ2-1, with D perhaps matching TRBD2 (6 bases). The V and J ends lost 5 bases and 13 bases respectively, with 18 bases between them. The V gene's germline CDR1 is SGHNT and CDR2 YENEEA. The CDR3 has 13 amino acids. In DNA form, the CDR3 reads TGTGCCAGCAGCCCGCCGGGGCGGGGCCCCCAGTTCTTC. Its translation is CASSPPGRGPQFF.

The chain is built from TRBV7-8 and TRBJ2-2; no clear D gene. The CDR3 consists of 15 residues. Trimming left V 4 bases short and J 1 base short, with 10 bases between. Germline V lookup: CDR1 SGHVS, CDR2 FQNEAQ. The CDR3 is CASSYLGMNTGELFF. In DNA form, the CDR3 reads TGTGCCAGCAGCTACTTAGGGATGAACACCGGGGAGCTGTTTTTT.

The chain joins TRBV10-2 to TRBJ2-1; D remains unclear. The CDR3 contains 14 residues. The germline V gene encodes CDR1 WSHSY and CDR2 SAAADI. The ends were cut back, 4 bases at V and 0 bases at J, with 7 bases in the middle. The CDR3 region is CASSARTSYNEQFF. CDR3 in DNA: TGCGCCAGCAGTGCCCGGACCTCCTACAATGAGCAGTTCTTC.

The CDR3 loop reads CASTNGGAGNSPLHF. Written as DNA, the CDR3 is TGTGCCAGCACGAACGGAGGGGCGGGCAATTCACCCCTCCACTTT. The J gene is TRBJ1-6, the V gene TRBV28, with TRBD1 as a possible D gene (5 bases). The CDR3 has 15 residues. V gave up 7 bases and J gave up 7 bases, with 17 bases separating them. The germline CDR1 and CDR2 sequences are MDHEN and SYDVKM.

The sample holds a few counts of this clone. This rearrangement joins TRBV6-1 to TRBJ2-7; 10 bases align to TRBD1. CDR3 length: 15 amino acids. In germline, CDR1 is MNHNS, CDR2 SASEGT. J lost 3 bases, V lost 6 bases, and 8 bases had no gene match. CDR3: CASRVTGGIGYEQYF. CDR3 nucleotide sequence: TGTGCCAGCAGGGTGACAGGGGGCATTGGCTACGAGCAGTACTTC.

The chain employs TRBV5-1 and TRBJ1-4; 11 bases agree with TRBD1. The CDR3 extends over 17 amino acids. Germline V CDR1 and CDR2: SGHRS, YFSETQ. With V trimmed by 5 bases and J by 6 bases, 12 bases remained unmatched. DNA for the CDR3: TGCGCCAGCAGTCTGGGGGCGAGGACAGGGGGCGATGAAAAACTGTTTTTT. Protein product: CASSLGARTGGDEKLFF.

The chain has TRBV10-3 and TRBJ1-3; 7 nucleotides match TRBD1. The CDR3 runs to 16 residues. V was pared by 6 bases and J by 4 bases, with 12 bases of the junction left unmatched. Germline values: CDR1 ENHRY, CDR2 SYGVKD. CDR3 bases: TGTGCCATCAGCCTTGGGACAGCAATCGCCGGAAACACCATATATTTT. It encodes CAISLGTAIAGNTIYF.

The chain carries TRBV4-1 and TRBJ1-4; D possibly corresponds to TRBD1 (6 bases). Germline CDR1 reads MGHRA; CDR2 reads YSYEKL. Trimming left V 3 bases short and J 8 bases short, with 19 bases between. The CDR3 extends over 16 amino acids. In DNA, the CDR3 is TGCGCCAGCAGCCAGCCTCTTACAGGGATTTACGAAAAACTGTTTTTT. Translating it yields CASSQPLTGIYEKLFF.

The chain combines TRBV6-5 with TRBJ2-7; 10 nucleotides match TRBD2. There are 14 residues in the CDR3. Unmatched junction bases numbered 6, after V lost 6 bases and J lost 4 bases. Germline CDR1 is MNHEY and CDR2 is SVGAGI. CDR3 nucleotides: TGTGCCAGCAGACTAGCGGGGCCAAGGTACGAGCAGTACTTC. It encodes CASRLAGPRYEQYF.